This passage covers 27 T cell receptor beta chains from one sample sequenced in a study of blood T cell repertoires in COVID-19 (dated by TCRdb to 2018 to 2020). Library creation used the immunoSEQ multiplex PCR assay. TCRdb retrieved this table from immuneACCESS and kept in-frame rearrangements only. Not all clones are present; in checked studies, unresolved V genes account for under half, and no reason is known for the remainder. The sample records about 440,000 clones, roughly 91% of which are singletons. The ten largest make up roughly 4% of the sample. What was sequenced was peripheral blood. The receptor set was obtained from a woman younger than 45 with acute or convalescent COVID-19.

The V and J genes are TRBV3-1 (or the pseudogene TRBV3-2) and TRBJ1-2; the D gene is possibly TRBD1 (5 bases). Germline V gene sequence: CDR1 LGHDT, CDR2 YNNKEL (reference sequence). The V gene lost 8 bases and the J gene lost 8 bases, with 21 bases spanning the gap. The CDR3 totals 14 residues. The CDR3 spells CASAPLGVPPGYTF. The CDR3 bases are TGTGCCAGCGCCCCGCTAGGGGTACCTCCCGGCTACACCTTC.

J is TRBJ1-3 and V is TRBV9, with D possibly being TRBD1 (6 bases). Germline V gene sequence: CDR1 SGDLS, CDR2 YYNGEE. The CDR3 covers 15 residues. Trimming cost V 0 bases and J 2 bases, with 9 bases left between them. CDR3 residues: CASSVDNRAGNTIYF. The CDR3 DNA follows: TGTGCCAGCAGCGTAGACAACAGGGCTGGAAACACCATATATTTT.

This clone was found once. V usage is TRBV5-4 and J usage is TRBJ2-7; TRBD2 is a possible D gene (6 bases). Germline CDR1 and CDR2: SGHNT and YYREEE (reference sequence). This CDR3 is built from 12 residues. The V gene lost 3 bases and the J gene lost 7 bases, with 11 bases spanning the gap. This CDR3 is CASSSQAGEQYF. The CDR3 nucleotides are TGTGCCAGCAGCTCCCAGGCGGGGGAGCAGTACTTC.

This sequence joins TRBV6-5 and TRBJ1-1; 8 nucleotides line up with TRBD1. Losses at the gene ends were 7 bases for V and 6 bases for J; bases not matched to a gene: 10. Germline loops: CDR1 MNHEY, CDR2 SVGAGI. CDR3 length: 14 amino acids. The chain's CDR3 is CASNVRTGRPEAFF. The CDR3 coding sequence is TGTGCCAGCAATGTCCGGACAGGGAGGCCTGAAGCTTTCTTT.

CDR3: CASTRTQAGRETQYF. The CDR3 DNA sequence: TGCGCCAGCACCAGGACACAGGCCGGCAGAGAGACCCAGTACTTC. The chain is built from TRBV10-1 and TRBJ2-5; weak D call: TRBD1 (5 bases). The CDR3 is made up of 15 amino acids. Germline loops: CDR1 WNHNN, CDR2 SYGVQD (reference sequence). The V gene lost 7 bases and the J gene lost 4 bases, with 19 bases spanning the gap.

J is TRBJ2-7 and V is TRBV7-9, with D unresolved. Germline-derived CDR1 and CDR2 are SEHNR and FQNEAQ (reference sequence). The V gene lost 4 bases and the J gene lost 2 bases, with 15 bases spanning the gap. The CDR3 is made up of 15 amino acids. CDR3 loop: CASSSPLGEAYEQYF. The CDR3 DNA sequence: TGTGCCAGCAGCTCCCCCCTTGGCGAGGCCTACGAGCAGTACTTC.

The chain has TRBV12-3 or TRBV12-4 and TRBJ2-1, with unresolved D. The germline V and J ends were trimmed by 5 bases and 5 bases, with 10 bases remaining between them. The CDR3 spans 13 residues. CDR3 in amino acids: CASSPYTDNEQFF. CDR3 nucleotide sequence: TGTGCCAGCAGTCCGTATACAGACAATGAGCAGTTCTTC.

J is TRBJ2-7 and V is TRBV10-3, with a weak D call TRBD1 (6 bases). V lost 10 bases, J lost 3 bases, and 10 bases lay in between. Germline V gene data show CDR1 as ENHRY and CDR2 as SYGVKD. The length of the CDR3 is 11 residues. The CDR3 nucleotides are TGTGCCACGACGGACAGCTACGAGCAGTACTTC. It yields the protein CATTDSYEQYF.

V is TRBV21-1 and J is TRBJ2-5; the D segment call TRBD1 is taken from the table without a DNA check. TRBV21-1 is noted as a pseudogene. The CDR3 sequence is 14 residues long. The CDR3 loop reads CASSKAGLQETQYF. For the CDR3, the DNA is TGTGCCAGCAGCAAAGCTGGGCTCCAAGAGACCCAGTACTTC.

This clone was observed a single time. The V gene is TRBV9, the J gene TRBJ2-1; 9 positions match TRBD2. Trimming removed 5 bases from V and 7 bases from J; junction bases left unmatched: 7. Germline V lookup: CDR1 SGDLS, CDR2 YYNGEE. The CDR3 consists of 14 residues. The CDR3 DNA reads TGTGCCAGCAGTCCTAGCGGGGCAGGTAATGAGCAGTTCTTC. Its translation is CASSPSGAGNEQFF.

This clone was detected only once. The genes are TRBV11-3 and TRBJ2-3; maybe TRBD2 (6 bases). This CDR3 region has 18 residues. Trimming shortened V by 1 base and J by 0 bases, and 17 bases separated the two germline ends. Germline-derived CDR1 and CDR2 are SGHNT and YENEEA. CDR3 nucleotide sequence: TGTGCCAGCAGCTTAGGACCGCGATCGGGAGCTAGCACAGATACGCAGTATTTT. This encodes CASSLGPRSGASTDTQYF.

This rearrangement joins TRBV4-2 to TRBJ1-4; D is possibly TRBD1 (6 bases). V lost 2 bases to trimming and J lost 3 bases, with 13 bases between them. Germline CDR1 and CDR2: LGHNA and YNFKEQ. CDR3 length: 16 amino acids. The CDR3 bases are TGTGCCAGCAGCCAACCGCCAGGGGCCTCTAATGAAAAACTGTTTTTT. Amino acids: CASSQPPGASNEKLFF.

This clone appeared a few times. Other DNA sequences in the same sample also yield this CDR3. This sequence joins TRBV7-3 and TRBJ2-3; no clear D. The CDR3 contains 13 residues. V was pared by 2 bases and J by 1 base, with 4 bases between. Germline V gives CDR1 SGHTA, CDR2 FQGTGA. CDR3 nucleotides: TGTGCCAGCAGCTTATCTGGCACAGATACGCAGTATTTT. Amino acids: CASSLSGTDTQYF.

The chain couples TRBV2 to TRBJ1-6, with 8 bases that match TRBD1. Trimming removed 6 bases from V and 6 bases from J; junction bases left unmatched: 13. This CDR3 is built from 17 residues. Per the germline V gene, CDR1 is SNHLY and CDR2 is FYNNEI. The CDR3 DNA sequence: TGTGCCAGCAGCAGGGGGCAGCCCCCAAGGGCTAATTCACCCCTCCACTTT. This gives the protein CASSRGQPPRANSPLHF. Combining the CDR3 with reference TRBV2 and TRBJ1-6 gives the whole variable domain EPEVTQTPSHQVTQMGQEVILRCVPISNHLYFYWYRQILGQKVEFLVSFYNNEISEKSEIFDDQFSVERPDGSNFTLKIRSTKLEDSAMYFCASSRGQPPRANSPLHFGNGTRLTVT.

The V and J genes are TRBV5-1 and TRBJ1-1; no reliable D call. The V end lost 4 bases, the J end lost 3 bases, and 16 bases lay between the germline ends. CDR1 and CDR2 (germline): SGHRS, YFSETQ. This CDR3 has 15 amino acids. The CDR3 DNA follows: TGCGCCAGCAGCCCTAGACGGGGAGATGACACTGAAGCTTTCTTT. Its translation is CASSPRRGDDTEAFF.

Points on this clone: Distinct nucleotide sequences in the sample also encode this CDR3. CDR3 sequence reads: CASSLEGGFNQPQHF. The CDR3 nucleotides read TGCGCCAGCAGCTTGGAAGGGGGTTTCAATCAGCCCCAGCATTTT. The rearrangement joins TRBV5-1 to TRBJ1-5; perhaps TRBD1 as D (6 bases). The length of the CDR3 is 15 residues. CDR1 is SGHRS and CDR2 is YFSETQ in the germline V gene. Trimming removed 0 bases at V and 3 bases at J, with 10 bases between. The full variable domain, with the rest looked up from reference TRBV5-1 and TRBJ1-5, is KAGVTQTPRYLIKTRGQQVTLSCSPISGHRSVSWYQQTPGQGLQFLFEYFSETQRNKGNFPGRFSGRQFSNSRSEMNVSTLELGDSALYLCASSLEGGFNQPQHFGDGTRLSIL.

V is TRBV7-2 and J is TRBJ1-2, with D hard to call. From germline, CDR1 is SGHTA and CDR2 FQGNSA. Trimming removed 1 base at V and 2 bases at J, with 5 bases between. The CDR3 contains 13 residues. Written as DNA, the CDR3 is TGTGCCAGCAGCTTAGACGGGAACTATGGCTACACCTTC. As protein: CASSLDGNYGYTF.

The chain is built from TRBV2 and TRBJ1-6; weak D call: TRBD1 (5 bases). Trimming stripped 2 bases from V and 5 bases from J, with 10 bases between. This CDR3 is built from 15 residues. Per germline, CDR1 SNHLY and CDR2 FYNNEI. The CDR3 sequence: CASSEMGRNNSPLHF. The DNA for the CDR3 is TGTGCCAGCAGTGAAATGGGGCGGAATAATTCACCCCTCCACTTT.

V gene TRBV30 combines with J gene TRBJ1-6, with D unclear. Germline loops: CDR1 GTSNPN, CDR2 SVGIG (reference sequence). The CDR3 has 14 amino acids. V was pared by 0 bases and J by 5 bases, with 8 bases between. The CDR3 here is CAWSVPSDNSPLHF. The CDR3 nucleotides read TGTGCCTGGAGTGTGCCGTCGGATAATTCACCCCTCCACTTT.

The chain is built from TRBV5-1 and TRBJ2-7; tentatively, D is TRBD2 (7 bases). Germline lookup yields CDR1 SGHRS and CDR2 YFSETQ. V gave up 4 bases and J gave up 4 bases, with 15 bases separating them. CDR3 length: 14 amino acids. In DNA form, the CDR3 reads TGCGCCAGCAGCCTTAGGGGGGGAGAATACGAGCAGTACTTC. It encodes CASSLRGGEYEQYF. Full variable domain (remainder filled in from reference TRBV5-1 and TRBJ2-7): KAGVTQTPRYLIKTRGQQVTLSCSPISGHRSVSWYQQTPGQGLQFLFEYFSETQRNKGNFPGRFSGRQFSNSRSEMNVSTLELGDSALYLCASSLRGGEYEQYFGPGTRLTVT.

This clone was found a few times. The rearrangement uses TRBV15 and TRBJ2-7, with 9 positions matching TRBD1. This CDR3 is built from 15 residues. With V trimmed by 0 bases and J by 3 bases, 3 bases remained unmatched. Germline CDR1 reads LNHNV; CDR2 reads YYDKDF (reference sequence). CDR3 region: CATSREWDRDYEQYF. DNA of the CDR3: TGTGCCACCAGCAGAGAATGGGACAGGGACTACGAGCAGTACTTC. Complete variable domain (other parts from reference TRBV15 and TRBJ2-7): DAMVIQNPRYQVTQFGKPVTLSCSQTLNHNVMYWYQQKSSQAPKLLFHYYDKDFNNEADTPDNFQSRRPNTSFCFLDIRSPGLGDTAMYLCATSREWDRDYEQYFGPGTRLTVT.

The chain combines TRBV4-1 with TRBJ1-5; no definite D call. Trimming pared 0 bases from V and 4 bases from J, leaving 10 bases between. The length of the CDR3 is 15 residues. Looked up from germline, CDR1 is MGHRA and CDR2 is YSYEKL. CDR3 bases: TGCGCCAGCAGCCAAGATTGGACGGGAAATCAGCCCCAGCATTTT. Protein product: CASSQDWTGNQPQHF.

V usage is TRBV6-1 and J usage is TRBJ1-6; D perhaps matches TRBD1 (5 bases). The CDR3 is 19 amino acids. V dropped 4 bases and J dropped 4 bases, with 23 bases sitting between them. The germline V gene encodes CDR1 MNHNS and CDR2 SASEGT. The CDR3 nucleotides read TGTGCCAGCAGTGGAAGGACCGCCTCCAGGGTTCTATATAATTCACCCCTCCACTTT. Amino acid sequence: CASSGRTASRVLYNSPLHF.

V gene TRBV10-2 combines with J gene TRBJ2-2, with 7 bases lining up with TRBD1. The CDR3 has 14 residues. V shed 7 bases and J 2 bases; nucleotides not matched to a gene: 4. CDR1 WSHSY and CDR2 SAAADI come from the germline V gene. CDR3 nucleotides: TGCGCCAGCAAGAGACAGGGAAACACCGGGGAGCTGTTTTTT. Amino acids: CASKRQGNTGELFF.

The V gene is TRBV27, the J gene TRBJ1-1; the D gene is possibly TRBD1 (5 bases). Germline CDR1 reads MNHEY; CDR2 reads SMNVEV (reference sequence). Trimming left V 9 bases short and J 4 bases short, with 15 bases between. The CDR3 length is 13 residues. The CDR3: CASGDFEATEAFF. CDR3 DNA sequence: TGTGCCAGTGGGGACTTCGAGGCCACTGAAGCTTTCTTT.

The chain combines TRBV27 with TRBJ1-5; perhaps TRBD1 as D (5 bases). The germline V gene has CDR1 MNHEY and CDR2 SMNVEV (reference sequence). The CDR3 contains 16 residues. Trimming cost V 4 bases and J 6 bases, with 19 bases left between them. The CDR3 coding sequence is TGTGCCAGCAGTTCCTCCCCAGACAGCGTAGGTCAGCCCCAGCATTTT. It translates to CASSSSPDSVGQPQHF.

The rearrangement joins TRBV5-1 to TRBJ2-7; D gene uncertain. Between the trimmed V and J ends, which lost 4 bases and 5 bases, there was a span of 16 bases. This CDR3 has 14 residues. In germline, CDR1 is SGHRS, CDR2 YFSETQ. The CDR3 DNA follows: TGCGCCAGCAGCCTCCGGGTCCAAGGCCACGAGCAGTACTTC. It specifies CASSLRVQGHEQYF.